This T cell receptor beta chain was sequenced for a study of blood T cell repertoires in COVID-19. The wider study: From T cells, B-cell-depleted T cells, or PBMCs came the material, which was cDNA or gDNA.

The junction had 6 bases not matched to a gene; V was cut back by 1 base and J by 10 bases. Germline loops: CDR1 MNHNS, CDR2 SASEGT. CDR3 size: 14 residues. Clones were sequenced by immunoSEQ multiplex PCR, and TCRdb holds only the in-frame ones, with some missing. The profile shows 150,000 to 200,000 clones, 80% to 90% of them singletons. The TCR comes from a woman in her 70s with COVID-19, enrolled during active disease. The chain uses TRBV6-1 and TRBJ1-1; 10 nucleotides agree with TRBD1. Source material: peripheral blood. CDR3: CASSEGQGASRAFF. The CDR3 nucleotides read TGTGCCAGCAGTGAAGGACAGGGGGCTTCGAGAGCTTTCTTT.